What follows describes a single T cell receptor beta chain. The sample is drawn from a study of blood T cell repertoires in COVID-19. Study summary: The United States, Italy and Spain supplied acute and convalescent COVID-19 samples. The cDNA or gDNA used as material had been derived from T cells, B-cell-depleted T cells, or PBMCs.

In the source study's methods: Reference gene primer amplification in the assay estimated nucleated cell counts. Sequencing used immunoSEQ multiplex PCR; TCRdb keeps in-frame clones, though not all of them. V and J calls and clone size are those listed in that table; D and trimming were worked out from the DNA. The sample has about 35,000 clones, over 75% seen once. Trimming removed 3 bases from V and 1 base from J; junction bases left unmatched: 5. The CDR3 is 15 residues long. Germline V lookup: CDR1 SGHDT, CDR2 YYEEEE. This receptor was obtained from a human donor in a cohort sampled during active or convalescent COVID-19. The donor label of this sample is uncertain. The J gene is TRBJ2-7, the V gene TRBV5-6, with 9 bases matching TRBD2. Sequencing was performed on peripheral blood. CDR3 protein: CASSSPSGTSYEQYF. CDR3 DNA sequence: TGTGCCAGCAGCTCTCCTAGCGGGACATCCTACGAGCAGTACTTC. The full variable domain, its missing parts supplied by reference TRBV5-6 and TRBJ2-7, is DAGVTQSPTHLIKTRGQQVTLRCSPKSGHDTVSWYQQALGQGPQFIFQYYEEEERQRGNFPDRFSGHQFPNYSSELNVNALLLGDSALYLCASSSPSGTSYEQYFGPGTRLTVT.